A single T cell receptor beta chain is shown here with its context. The sample is drawn from a study of early T cells in non-severe SARS-CoV-2 infection. The overall study: Sequencing targeted bulk RNA from unsorted whole blood, leaving chains unpaired.

V was pared by 5 bases and J by 3 bases, with 3 bases of the junction left unmatched. The CDR3 is made up of 12 amino acids. The germline V gene encodes CDR1 DFQATT and CDR2 SNEGSKA (reference sequence). In TCRdb, the 5' RACE reads were re-called with MiXCR into one record per CDR3 protein. The sample contains 35,000 to 45,000 distinct CDR3 sequences, 5.5% to 6.5% of which appear only once. The rearrangement uses TRBV20-1 and TRBJ2-5; 7 bases map to TRBD2. The TCR sequence derives from an adult who was a healthcare worker with PCR-confirmed SARS-CoV-2 infection or an uninfected control (not recorded which). The specimen sequenced was whole blood. The CDR3 reads CSAGGGKETQYF. The CDR3 bases are TGCAGTGCTGGCGGGGGAAAAGAGACCCAGTACTTC.